The next 5 T cell receptor beta chains were all read from a single sample in a study of CD8 T cells in Susac syndrome. An amount of RNA that ranged from 0.5 to 1 ug was reverse transcribed with random hexamers. TCRdb analysed the immunoSEQ multiplex PCR reads with MiXCR anew, one entry per CDR3 protein. The sample contains about 210,000 distinct CDR3 sequences, about 95% of which appear only once. Sequenced input: CD4+ T cells from PBMCs. The receptor set was obtained from a human donor with multiple sclerosis.

The chain has TRBV20-1 and TRBJ2-7; 11 nucleotides match TRBD2. The CDR3 runs 13 residues. Germline V gene sequence: CDR1 DFQATT, CDR2 SNEGSKA (reference sequence). The junction had 2 bases not matched to a gene; V was cut back by 5 bases and J by 2 bases. The CDR3 DNA is TGCAGTGCTCAACTAGCGGGGGCCTACGAGCAGTACTTC. Its translation is CSAQLAGAYEQYF.

A single count supports this clonotype. The J gene is TRBJ2-1, the V gene TRBV5-4; 14 bases fit TRBD2. The CDR3 totals 17 residues. Trimming at V came to 2 bases and at J to 0 bases, leaving 1 base not matched to a gene. Germline CDR1 SGHNT, CDR2 YYREEE (reference sequence). DNA of the CDR3: TGTGCCAGCAGCTTCGGACTAGCGGGGGGCTCCTACAATGAGCAGTTCTTC. As protein: CASSFGLAGGSYNEQFF.

The chain has TRBV7-2 and TRBJ2-2; D is undetermined. V shed 3 bases and J shed 6 bases, with 5 bases lying between them. This CDR3 region has 12 residues. Germline V lookup: CDR1 SGHTA, CDR2 FQGNSA. CDR3 residues: CASSFSAGELFF. CDR3 in DNA: TGTGCCAGCAGCTTCTCCGCCGGGGAGCTGTTTTTT. Supplemented by reference TRBV7-2 and TRBJ2-2, the full variable domain reads GAGVSQSPSNKVTEKGKDVELRCDPISGHTALYWYRQSLGQGLEFLIYFQGNSAPDKSGLPSDRFSAERTGGSVSTLTIQRTQQEDSAVYLCASSFSAGELFFGEGSRLTVL.

This chain joins TRBV9 and TRBJ2-7, with D tentatively TRBD1 or TRBD2 (5 bases each). V lost 3 bases to trimming and J lost 6 bases, with 13 bases between them. The CDR3 consists of 13 residues. CDR1 is SGDLS, CDR2 YYNGEE, per germline. This CDR3 reads CASSAQGGLEQYF. DNA of the CDR3: TGTGCCAGCAGCGCCCAGGGCGGGCTCGAGCAGTACTTC. The variable domain in full, completed from reference TRBV9 and TRBJ2-7, reads DSGVTQTPKHLITATGQRVTLRCSPRSGDLSVYWYQQSLDQGLQFLIQYYNGEERAKGNILERFSAQQFPDLHSELNLSSLELGDSALYFCASSAQGGLEQYFGPGTRLTVT.

The V gene is TRBV12-3 or TRBV12-4, the J gene TRBJ1-2, with TRBD1 as a possible D gene (5 bases). V shed 4 bases and J shed 8 bases, with 14 bases lying between them. The CDR3 consists of 13 residues. This CDR3 is CASSSGAWGGYTF. The CDR3 bases are TGTGCCAGCAGTTCCGGGGCTTGGGGGGGCTACACCTTC.